This TCR beta chain was recorded in a study of cytomegalovirus exposure and HLA in healthy donors. Primers: 60 Vbeta forward and 13 Jbeta reverse. The repertoire was sequenced with immunoSEQ multiplex PCR; TCRdb's copy has only in-frame clones and lacks some. This table has tens of thousands of clones, approximately 72% appearing once. Study-wide results and caveats: Across HLA loci, a later analysis found differing TCR association rates, with DRB1 most and HLA-C fewest. CMV serostatus was the sole immune exposure data available.

Looked up from germline, CDR1 is MNHNY and CDR2 is SVGAGI (reference sequence). The CDR3 is 14 residues long. V lost 2 bases and J 4 bases, leaving 11 bases between the germline ends. With regard to this clone: Its antigen is unidentified.

The sequenced material came from PBMCs. This TCR came from a woman aged 25-40 years in good health and CMV-seronegative. The J gene is TRBJ1-2, the V gene TRBV6-6, with D uncertain. The CDR3 bases are TGTGCCAGCAGTTACGGGGAAGAGGGCTATGGCTACACCTTC. Translated: CASSYGEEGYGYTF.